The entry below describes one T cell receptor beta chain. Its antigen is currently not known. It has no much larger one-base neighbor in the sample; base qualities were not kept. At one collaborating source in Seattle, patients were enrolled during active infection and were followed longitudinally through the course of disease. Each collaborating institution followed its own protocols to collect whole blood in K2EDTA tubes. Collaborator samples were shipped for TCRbeta analysis as frozen whole blood, isolated PBMCs, or DNA extracted from either sample type. V lost 8 bases and J lost 8 bases; the stretch between them is 18 bases long. Measured from the cysteine to the phenylalanine, the CDR3 is 12 residues long. CDR3 DNA only is kept here, 36 bases in frame from base 1. CDR1 and CDR2 are read off the germline V gene as SQVTM and ANQGSEA. The sample comes from a study of blood T cell repertoires in COVID-19 (dated by TCRdb to about 2020). For the study in its entirety: Collaborator samples came from the United States, Italy and Spain and covered acute and convalescent phases of COVID-19. The material from the prospective study consisted of cDNA or gDNA derived from T cells, B-cell-depleted T cells, or PBMCs. The dataset comprised deeply sampled blood TCRbeta repertoires from subjects exposed to, actively infected with, or recovered from COVID-19. The repertoires were released in a freely available public database intended as a resource for research on the immune response to SARS-CoV-2. Samples were obtained from the ongoing ImmuneRACE study (first 160 participants) and from about 1,300 subjects provided by 6 global collaborators. Nearly every sample came with metadata listing a de-identified subject ID, COVID-19 status, age in years and sex. Where HLA class I and class II types were available, the types were taken from metadata supplied by the sample provider, not from assay-based typing.

The immunoSEQ Assay, a bias-controlled multiplex PCR, was used to amplify TCRbeta CDR3 regions from genomic DNA. Turning to the authors' computational methods: Nucleated cell counts per sample were estimated from amplification of reference gene primers within the assay. Sequence reads were collapsed and filtered to measure the absolute abundance of every unique TCRbeta CDR3 rearrangement. For each sample, productive Simpson clonality was calculated as the square root of Simpson's diversity index across productive rearrangements. TCRdb re-hosts the immuneACCESS table, in-frame sequences only. Its copies lack some clones; in the studies checked, an unresolved V gene accounts for under half of them, and the cause for the rest is not known. V and J calls and clone size are those listed in that table; D and trimming were worked out from the DNA. A total of around 160,000 clones appear in this sample, 80% to 90% of them only once. The leading ten clones occupy 8% of the sample.

On the study overall, not on this receptor specifically: How much clinical and demographic metadata was included differed by source and by participant, and the metadata was provided uncurated.

The V and J segments used are TRBV29-1 and TRBJ1-2, with TRBD1 tentatively as D gene (5 bases match). Material: peripheral blood. The TCR comes from a woman aged 60-75 years with COVID-19, enrolled during active disease. The DNA is as follows: TGCAGCTCCGGAGGGCAGGGCGGAGGCTACACCTTC. This is translated as CSSGGQGGGYTF.